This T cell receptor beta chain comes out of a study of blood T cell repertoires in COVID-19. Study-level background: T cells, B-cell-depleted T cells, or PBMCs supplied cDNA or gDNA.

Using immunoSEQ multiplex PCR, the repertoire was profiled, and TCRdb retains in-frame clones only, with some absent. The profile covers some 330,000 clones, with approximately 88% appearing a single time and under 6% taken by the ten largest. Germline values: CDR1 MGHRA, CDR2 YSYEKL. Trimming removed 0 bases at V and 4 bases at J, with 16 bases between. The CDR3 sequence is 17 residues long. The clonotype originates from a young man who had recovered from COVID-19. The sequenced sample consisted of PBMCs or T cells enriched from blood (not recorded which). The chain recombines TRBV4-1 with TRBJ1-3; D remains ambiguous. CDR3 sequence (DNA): TGCGCCAGCAGCCAAGAAGTGGAGCATCCCGGCGGAAACACCATATATTTT. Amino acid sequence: CASSQEVEHPGGNTIYF.